The 29 T cell receptor beta chains listed next were all sequenced from one sample in a study of radiation and T cells in renal cell carcinoma. The time point is: blood 2 weeks post-SBRT. Regarding treatment: 15 Gy SBRT to primary tumor, nephrectomy 4 weeks later. Clones were sequenced by immunoSEQ multiplex PCR, and TCRdb holds only the in-frame ones, with some missing. Of some 150,000 clones in the sample, roughly 87% were seen once. This material consisted of blood, taken from a patient whose treatment included radiotherapy and nephrectomy. The receptors were sampled from a woman between 50 and 59 years old with renal cell carcinoma.

The rearrangement links TRBV5-5 to TRBJ1-5, with D unresolved. This CDR3 has 14 residues. V dropped 3 bases and J dropped 0 bases, with 7 bases sitting between them. CDR1 and CDR2 (germline): SGHKS, YYEKEE (reference sequence). The CDR3 loop is CASSSESSNQPQHF. CDR3 bases: TGTGCCAGCAGCTCCGAGAGTAGCAATCAGCCCCAGCATTTT.

The chain recombines TRBV6-5 with TRBJ1-6, with a possible D match to TRBD1 (6 bases). Trimming took off 4 bases at V and 10 bases at J, with 14 bases between the two ends. Germline V gene sequence: CDR1 MNHEY, CDR2 SVGAGI. The CDR3 has 14 amino acids. The CDR3 loop is CASSSDSSRSPLHF. The CDR3 coding sequence is TGTGCCAGCAGTTCGGACAGCAGCAGGTCACCCCTCCACTTT.

V is TRBV6-6 and J is TRBJ2-7, with D possibly TRBD2 on 6 matching bases. Between the trimmed V and J ends, which lost 10 bases and 5 bases, there was a span of 18 bases. The CDR3 consists of 13 residues. CDR1 is MNHNY and CDR2 is SVGAGI in the germline V gene (reference sequence). CDR3 in amino acids: CATRLFAGHEQYF. DNA of the CDR3: TGTGCCACTCGACTCTTTGCGGGGCACGAGCAGTACTTC.

The chain employs TRBV30 and TRBJ1-1, with 7 bases that match TRBD1. CDR3 size: 12 residues. Germline CDR1 GTSNPN, CDR2 SVGIG (reference sequence). V was clipped by 4 bases and J by 10 bases; unmatched bases: 9. CDR3 coding DNA: TGTGCCTGGACCCCACAGGGGACGAGAGCTTTCTTT. Translating gives CAWTPQGTRAFF.

In this sample, this clone turned up once. The gene calls are TRBV6-5 and TRBJ2-7, with a weak D call TRBD1 (6 bases). Germline V lookup: CDR1 MNHEY, CDR2 SVGAGI. V was shortened by 0 bases and J by 2 bases, with 8 bases between the two germline ends. The CDR3 extends over 14 amino acids. The CDR3 nucleotides read TGTGCCAGCAGTTACTCGCCAGGGGCCTACGAGCAGTACTTC. Protein sequence: CASSYSPGAYEQYF.

This clone was counted a single time. The V and J genes are TRBV19 and TRBJ2-5, with 8 bases aligning to TRBD1. The CDR3 is 17 residues long. CDR1 is LNHDA, CDR2 SQIVND, per germline (reference sequence). V trimming: 5 bases; J trimming: 2 bases; junction bases outside the gene matches: 13. CDR3 amino acids: CASSGGQGGLGQETQYF. The CDR3 nucleotides are TGTGCCAGTAGTGGAGGACAGGGCGGATTGGGTCAAGAGACCCAGTACTTC.

The V gene is TRBV10-2, the J gene TRBJ1-5; D is possibly TRBD1 (5 bases). CDR3 length: 15 residues. V dropped 4 bases and J dropped 3 bases, with 13 bases sitting between them. Germline V gives CDR1 WSHSY, CDR2 SAAADI. The CDR3 DNA reads as TGCGCCAGCAGTGGGGCCGACAGAATCAATCAGCCCCAGCATTTT. As protein: CASSGADRINQPQHF.

The J gene is TRBJ2-4, the V gene TRBV4-2, with D hard to call. Trimming stripped 0 bases from V and 6 bases from J, with 18 bases between. The germline gives CDR1 LGHNA, CDR2 YNFKEQ. CDR3 length: 17 residues. CDR3 sequence (DNA): TGTGCCAGCAGCCAAGATCTATTAGGCTACAACCTAAACATTCAGTACTTC. Amino acid sequence: CASSQDLLGYNLNIQYF.

This chain uses TRBV29-1 with TRBJ2-5; 9 positions agree with TRBD2. Per the germline V gene, CDR1 is SQVTM and CDR2 is ANQGSEA. Trimming took 7 bases from V and 5 from J; bases not matched to a gene: 8. The CDR3 consists of 13 residues. The DNA for the CDR3 is TGCAGCGCCTATCTAGCGGGAAGTGAGACCCAGTACTTC. The encoded protein is CSAYLAGSETQYF.

This rearrangement joins TRBV5-4 to TRBJ1-6; no clear D. Germline values: CDR1 SGHNT, CDR2 YYREEE (reference sequence). The V end lost 2 bases, the J end lost 6 bases, and 9 bases lay between the germline ends. This CDR3 contains 14 residues. Here the CDR3 DNA reads TGTGCCAGCAGCTTCGCGGGGTTTAATTCACCCCTCCACTTT. This codes for CASSFAGFNSPLHF. Supplemented by reference TRBV5-4 and TRBJ1-6, the full variable domain reads ETGVTQSPTHLIKTRGQQVTLRCSSQSGHNTVSWYQQALGQGPQFIFQYYREEENGRGNFPPRFSGLQFPNYSSELNVNALELDDSALYLCASSFAGFNSPLHFGNGTRLTVT.

J is TRBJ2-2 and V is TRBV11-3; 7 bases align to TRBD2. This CDR3 has 15 residues. The germline CDR1 and CDR2 sequences are SGHNT and YENEEA. J gave up 5 bases and V 5 bases, and 8 bases lay outside the gene matches. The CDR3: CASSPWGGKTGELFF. CDR3 in DNA: TGTGCCAGCAGCCCGTGGGGGGGAAAGACCGGGGAGCTGTTTTTT.

J is TRBJ1-4 and V is TRBV18, with TRBD1 matching over 8 bases. CDR1 is KGHSH and CDR2 is LQKENI in the germline V gene. The CDR3 extends over 19 amino acids. Trimming cost V 4 bases and J 0 bases; bases outside gene matches: 13. In DNA, the CDR3 is TGTGCCAGCTCACTCGGGACAGGCCCCCGACTTGCAACTAATGAAAAACTGTTTTTT. Encoded protein: CASSLGTGPRLATNEKLFF.

The CDR3 here is CASRADRDSGNTIYF. The CDR3 region has the DNA TGTGCCAGCAGAGCCGACAGGGACTCTGGAAACACCATATATTTT. V usage is TRBV6-5 and J usage is TRBJ1-3; 7 bases line up with TRBD1. Germline trimming cut 6 bases from V and 0 bases from J; bases unmatched to any gene: 5. Germline values: CDR1 MNHEY, CDR2 SVGAGI. There are 15 residues in the CDR3.

This sequence joins TRBV14 and TRBJ2-3; 8 bases map to TRBD2. V was clipped by 4 bases and J by 3 bases; unmatched bases: 9. The CDR3 runs 16 residues. Germline values: CDR1 SGHDN, CDR2 FVKESK. The DNA for the CDR3 is TGTGCCAGCAGCCTCCATAGCGGGGTGGCTACAGATACGCAGTATTTT. It specifies CASSLHSGVATDTQYF.

The chain employs TRBV11-3 and TRBJ2-5, with unresolved D. The germline V gene has CDR1 SGHNT and CDR2 YENEEA. The CDR3 runs 13 residues. V lost 5 bases and J lost 4, with 11 bases in between. This CDR3 reads CASSLTVLETQYF. The CDR3 region has the DNA TGTGCCAGCAGCCTCACCGTCTTAGAGACCCAGTACTTC.

The V and J genes are TRBV7-2 and TRBJ2-1; possibly TRBD1 for D (6 bases). Germline V gene lookup returns CDR1 SGHTA and CDR2 FQGNSA. The V end lost 1 base, the J end lost 7 bases, and 23 bases lay between the germline ends. CDR3 length: 18 residues. As DNA, the CDR3 is TGTGCCAGCAGCTTAGAGGGGGTTAGTGGACGGCTAAGGAATGAGCAGTTCTTC. Amino acid sequence: CASSLEGVSGRLRNEQFF.

This clone was seen repeatedly, ten times or more. The chain has TRBV19 and TRBJ2-2; 7 nucleotides agree with TRBD2. V shed 1 base, J shed 2 bases, and the junction held 10 bases outside the gene matches. The CDR3 covers 18 residues. Germline V lookup: CDR1 LNHDA, CDR2 SQIVND (reference sequence). CDR3 in amino acids: CASSIVGQTSPNTGELFF. The CDR3 DNA sequence: TGTGCCAGTAGTATAGTCGGGCAGACTAGCCCCAACACCGGGGAGCTGTTTTTT.

Written as DNA, the CDR3 is TGTGCCTGGGACCGTGGGGGAAGTTACGAGCAGTACTTC. This sequence encodes CAWDRGGSYEQYF. V is TRBV30 and J is TRBJ2-7, with D perhaps assigned TRBD1 or TRBD2 (5 bases each). Trimming shortened V by 5 bases and J by 4 bases, and 15 bases separated the two germline ends. Germline loops: CDR1 GTSNPN, CDR2 SVGIG (reference sequence). The length of the CDR3 is 13 residues.

The V call is TRBV9, the J call TRBJ1-2, with D hard to call. Per germline, CDR1 SGDLS and CDR2 YYNGEE. The CDR3 length is 15 residues. The germline V and J ends were trimmed by 0 bases and 1 base, with 10 bases remaining between them. The CDR3 DNA is TGTGCCAGCAGCGTAGGCTTAGGTTATAACTATGGCTACACCTTC. Translated: CASSVGLGYNYGYTF.

V is TRBV15 and J is TRBJ1-1, with no clear D. There are 14 residues in the CDR3. Trimming pared 5 bases from V and 3 bases from J, leaving 13 bases between. Germline loops: CDR1 LNHNV, CDR2 YYDKDF (reference sequence). The CDR3 DNA sequence: TGTGCCACCAGCCCCCCGAGTCAGCACACTGAAGCTTTCTTT. Translation gives CATSPPSQHTEAFF.

This clone came up a few times. This same CDR3 is encoded by further DNA sequences in the sample. J is TRBJ2-3 and V is TRBV19; D unclear. Trimming pared 3 bases from V and 4 bases from J, leaving 2 bases between. This CDR3 comprises 11 residues. CDR1 and CDR2 from the germline V gene are LNHDA and SQIVND (reference sequence). The CDR3 reads CASSISDTQYF. The CDR3 nucleotides are TGTGCCAGTAGTATCTCAGATACGCAGTATTTT.

CDR3 nucleotides: TGTGCCAGCAGCTCCGAGGGACCGGGCCGTGAGGTCGAGGGGGCTTTCTTT. Encoded protein: CASSSEGPGREVEGAFF. This chain links TRBV7-2 with TRBJ1-1; TRBD1 is a possible D gene (5 bases). The V end lost 4 bases, the J end lost 11 bases, and 29 bases lay between the germline ends. The CDR3 has 17 amino acids. Germline values: CDR1 SGHTA, CDR2 FQGNSA.

J is TRBJ1-5 and V is TRBV19, with D tentatively TRBD1 (6 bases). The CDR3 contains 16 residues. The V gene lost 9 bases and the J gene lost 1 base, with 19 bases spanning the gap. Germline lookup yields CDR1 LNHDA and CDR2 SQIVND (reference sequence). CDR3 residues: CASKRGAGESNQPQHF. CDR3 coding DNA: TGTGCCAGCAAAAGAGGGGCAGGGGAGAGCAATCAGCCCCAGCATTTT.

J is TRBJ1-2 and V is TRBV30; maybe TRBD1 (6 bases). Trimming pared 0 bases from V and 6 bases from J, leaving 14 bases between. The CDR3 spans 14 residues. CDR1 is GTSNPN, CDR2 SVGIG, per germline (reference sequence). CDR3 protein: CAWSVIGGSDGYTF. The CDR3 region has the DNA TGTGCCTGGAGTGTAATTGGGGGCTCGGATGGCTACACCTTC.

The V call is TRBV2, the J call TRBJ2-5; 7 bases align to TRBD1. The junction had 9 bases not matched to a gene; V was cut back by 7 bases and J by 4 bases. This CDR3 comprises 14 residues. In germline, CDR1 is SNHLY, CDR2 FYNNEI. Here the CDR3 reads CASKWDRPRETQYF. The CDR3 coding sequence is TGTGCCAGCAAATGGGACAGACCTAGAGAGACCCAGTACTTC.

This clone was observed a few times. This sample includes further DNA sequences coding for the same CDR3. The chain carries TRBV4-2 and TRBJ2-1, with D uncertain. The CDR3 is 12 amino acids. Trimming took off 1 base at V and 8 bases at J, with 6 bases between the two ends. Germline assignment: CDR1 LGHNA and CDR2 YNFKEQ. CDR3: CASSQVSDEQFF. As DNA, the CDR3 is TGTGCCAGCAGCCAAGTGAGCGATGAGCAGTTCTTC.

The chain uses TRBV19 and TRBJ1-2; TRBD1 agrees at 10 bases. CDR1 is LNHDA, CDR2 SQIVND, per germline (reference sequence). With 7 bases clipped from V and 4 bases from J, the junction kept 9 bases outside the gene matches. The CDR3 consists of 15 residues. The CDR3 nucleotides are TGTGCCAGTACGACAGGGGGCGATATCGGCTATGGCTACACCTTC. Its translation is CASTTGGDIGYGYTF.

V usage is TRBV7-9 and J usage is TRBJ2-2; a weak D match, TRBD1 (6 bases). The germline V gene has CDR1 SEHNR and CDR2 FQNEAQ (reference sequence). Trimming took off 1 base at V and 3 bases at J, with 9 bases between the two ends. This CDR3 is 15 amino acids long. CDR3 protein: CASSLGTGYTGELFF. The CDR3 nucleotides read TGTGCCAGCAGCTTAGGAACAGGGTACACCGGGGAGCTGTTTTTT.

The V call is TRBV19, the J call TRBJ2-7; D unresolved. Deletions cut 1 base from V and 3 bases from J, with 10 bases between. The CDR3 runs to 14 residues. CDR1 and CDR2 from the germline V gene are LNHDA and SQIVND (reference sequence). For the CDR3, the DNA is TGTGCCAGTAGTATAGCCAAGGACGGCTACGAGCAGTACTTC. Encoded protein: CASSIAKDGYEQYF.